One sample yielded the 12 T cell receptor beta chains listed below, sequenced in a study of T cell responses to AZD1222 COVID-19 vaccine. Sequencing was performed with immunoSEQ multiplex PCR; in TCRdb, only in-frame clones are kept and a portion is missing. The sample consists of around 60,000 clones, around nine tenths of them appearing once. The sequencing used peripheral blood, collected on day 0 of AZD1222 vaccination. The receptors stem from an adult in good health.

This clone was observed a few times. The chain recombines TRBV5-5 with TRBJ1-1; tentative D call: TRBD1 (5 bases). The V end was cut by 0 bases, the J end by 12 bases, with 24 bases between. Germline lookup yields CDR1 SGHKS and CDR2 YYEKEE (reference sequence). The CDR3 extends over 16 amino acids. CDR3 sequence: CASSLGPGRQLLKTFF. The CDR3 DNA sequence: TGTGCCAGCAGCTTGGGGCCGGGGAGACAGCTCCTGAAGACTTTCTTT.

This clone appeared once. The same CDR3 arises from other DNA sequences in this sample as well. The CDR3, as DNA: TGTGCCAGTAGTAGGACGGGGGGCAATCAGCCCCAGCATTTT. This gives the protein CASSRTGGNQPQHF. V gene TRBV19 combines with J gene TRBJ1-5; a possible D gene is TRBD1 (5 bases). The CDR3 covers 14 residues. Germline lookup yields CDR1 LNHDA and CDR2 SQIVND (reference sequence). The V gene lost 4 bases and the J gene lost 2 bases, with 9 bases spanning the gap.

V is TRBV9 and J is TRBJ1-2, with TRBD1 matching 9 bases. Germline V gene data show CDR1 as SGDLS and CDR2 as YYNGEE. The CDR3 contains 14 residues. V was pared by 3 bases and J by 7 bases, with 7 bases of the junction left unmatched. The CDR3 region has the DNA TGTGCCAGCAGCGCGCGAACAGGGGGCCCTGGCTACACCTTC. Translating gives CASSARTGGPGYTF.

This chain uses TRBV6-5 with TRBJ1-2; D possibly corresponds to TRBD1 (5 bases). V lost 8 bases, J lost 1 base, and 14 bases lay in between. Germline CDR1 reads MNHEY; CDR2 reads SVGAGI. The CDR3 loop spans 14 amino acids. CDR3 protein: CASGKIDSNYGYTF. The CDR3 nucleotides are TGTGCCAGCGGGAAAATTGACAGTAACTATGGCTACACCTTC.

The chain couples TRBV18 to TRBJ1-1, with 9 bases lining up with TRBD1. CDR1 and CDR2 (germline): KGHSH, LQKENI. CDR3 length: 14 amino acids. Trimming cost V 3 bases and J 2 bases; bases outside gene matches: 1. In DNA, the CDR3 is TGTGCCAGCTCACCGACAGGGGGTAACACTGAAGCTTTCTTT. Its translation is CASSPTGGNTEAFF.

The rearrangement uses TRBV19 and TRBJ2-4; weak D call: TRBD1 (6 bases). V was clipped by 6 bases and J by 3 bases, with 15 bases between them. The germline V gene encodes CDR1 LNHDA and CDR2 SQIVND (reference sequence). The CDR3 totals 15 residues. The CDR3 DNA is TGTGCCAGTAGGGCCGACAGGTTGAGCAAAAACATTCAGTACTTC. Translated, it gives CASRADRLSKNIQYF.

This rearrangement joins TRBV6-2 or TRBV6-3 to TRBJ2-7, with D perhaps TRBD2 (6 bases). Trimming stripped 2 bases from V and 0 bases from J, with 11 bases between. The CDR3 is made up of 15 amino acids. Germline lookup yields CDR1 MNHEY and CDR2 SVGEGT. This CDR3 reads CASSYMDGSSYEQYF. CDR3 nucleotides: TGTGCCAGCAGTTACATGGACGGGAGCTCCTACGAGCAGTACTTC.

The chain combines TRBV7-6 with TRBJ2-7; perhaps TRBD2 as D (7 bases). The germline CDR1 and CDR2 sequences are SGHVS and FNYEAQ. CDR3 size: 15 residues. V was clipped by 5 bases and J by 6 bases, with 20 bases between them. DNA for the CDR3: TGTGCCAGCAGCCGCGGGGGCGGATCTAAGGGCGAGCAGTACTTC. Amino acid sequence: CASSRGGGSKGEQYF.

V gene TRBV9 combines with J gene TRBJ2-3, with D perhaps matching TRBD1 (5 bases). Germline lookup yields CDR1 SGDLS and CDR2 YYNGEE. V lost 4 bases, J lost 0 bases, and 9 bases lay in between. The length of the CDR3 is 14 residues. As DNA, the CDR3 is TGTGCCAGCAGCAAAACAGGTAGCACAGATACGCAGTATTTT. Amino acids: CASSKTGSTDTQYF.

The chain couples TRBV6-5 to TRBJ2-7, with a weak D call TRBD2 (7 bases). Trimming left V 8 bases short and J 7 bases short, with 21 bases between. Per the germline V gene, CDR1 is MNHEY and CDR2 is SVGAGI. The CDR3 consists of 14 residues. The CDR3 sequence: CASDSTGGQREQYF. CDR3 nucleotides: TGTGCCAGCGACTCTACGGGGGGCCAGCGAGAGCAGTACTTC.

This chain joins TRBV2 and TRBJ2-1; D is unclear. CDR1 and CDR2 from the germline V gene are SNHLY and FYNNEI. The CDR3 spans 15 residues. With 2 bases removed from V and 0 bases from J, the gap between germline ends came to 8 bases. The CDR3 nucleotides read TGTGCCAGCAGTGAAACTCATAGCTCCTACAATGAGCAGTTCTTC. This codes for CASSETHSSYNEQFF.

The DNA for the CDR3 is TGTGCCAGCAGCCCATGGGGGAAAGGGGTTTTGACACCCCTCCACTTT. The encoded protein is CASSPWGKGVLTPLHF. The rearrangement uses TRBV11-2 and TRBJ1-6, with D perhaps matching TRBD1 (5 bases). V lost 5 bases and J 11 bases, leaving 22 bases between the germline ends. Germline V lookup: CDR1 SGHAT, CDR2 FQNNGV. This CDR3 spans 16 amino acids.